Below, one TCR beta chain is given with its context. Its antigen remains unidentified. The protocol was immunoSEQ multiplex PCR, while the TCRdb copy is restricted to in-frame clones and leaves out a portion. The data show around 940,000 clones, around three quarters seen once. This specimen comes from a study of shared clonotypes between healthy human individuals. Overall study: Per-donor plates numbered three CD4 naive, three CD4 memory, two CD8 naive and one CD8 memory. Study-wide findings and caveats: Shared across a handful of donors were around 4.7% of the naive CD4 clonotypes.

This CDR3 is 15 amino acids long. The ends lost 2 bases at V and 1 base at J; junction bases unmatched: 2. The germline gives CDR1 MNHNS, CDR2 SASEGT. The specimen was memory CD4+ T cells sorted from blood. Subset defined: CD45RA-negative fraction. V usage is TRBV6-1 and J usage is TRBJ1-2, with TRBD1 matching 9 bases. The origin of this receptor is a man younger than 35 in good health. The CDR3 protein is CASSELGQGNYGYTF. CDR3 nucleotides: TGTGCCAGCAGTGAATTGGGACAGGGTAACTATGGCTACACCTTC.